This T cell receptor (beta chain) was identified during a study of blood T cell repertoires in COVID-19. The CDR3 runs 14 residues. Trimming stripped 0 bases from V and 8 bases from J, with 10 bases between. Germline CDR1 and CDR2: PRHDT and FYEKMQ (reference sequence). Sequencing used immunoSEQ multiplex PCR; TCRdb keeps in-frame clones, though not all of them. This table has around 450,000 clones, roughly 90% appearing once. The chain couples TRBV13 to TRBJ1-4; the D is unclear. Specimen: PBMCs or T cells enriched from blood (not recorded which). This clonotype originated in a woman between 18 and 30 years old who had recovered from COVID-19. The CDR3 bases are TGTGCCAGCAGCTTAGGGGCGCGAGGGGAAAAACTGTTTTTT. It codes for CASSLGARGEKLFF. Based on the CDR3 plus reference TRBV13 and TRBJ1-4, the full variable domain is AAGVIQSPRHLIKEKRETATLKCYPIPRHDTVYWYQQGPGQDPQFLISFYEKMQSDKGSIPDRFSAQQFSDYHSELNMSSLELGDSALYFCASSLGARGEKLFFGSGTQLSVL.